These 20 T cell receptor beta chains were all obtained from the same sample, sequenced in a study of cytomegalovirus exposure and HLA in healthy donors. Researchers ran the PCR with 60 Vbeta and 13 Jbeta primers. Sequencing used immunoSEQ multiplex PCR; TCRdb keeps in-frame clones, though not all of them. The sample lists 150,000 to 200,000 clones, more than 75% occurring once. The sample consisted of PBMCs. These receptors originate from a woman in her twenties or thirties in good health and CMV-seropositive.

The chain links TRBV7-2 to TRBJ1-2; D unclear. The CDR3 is 13 amino acids. CDR1 is SGHTA, CDR2 FQGNSA, per germline. V was pared by 5 bases and J by 7 bases, with 14 bases between. The CDR3 loop reads CASSLPGIGGYTF. Written as DNA, the CDR3 is TGTGCCAGCAGCCTCCCCGGGATCGGTGGCTACACCTTC. Full variable domain (missing parts from reference TRBV7-2 and TRBJ1-2): GAGVSQSPSNKVTEKGKDVELRCDPISGHTALYWYRQSLGQGLEFLIYFQGNSAPDKSGLPSDRFSAERTGGSVSTLTIQRTQQEDSAVYLCASSLPGIGGYTFGSGTRLTVV.

V and J are TRBV29-1 and TRBJ2-5; 10 nucleotides match TRBD2. The trim removed 4 bases at V and 4 bases at J, leaving 6 bases unmatched. Germline V gene sequence: CDR1 SQVTM, CDR2 ANQGSEA. The CDR3 has 14 residues. This CDR3 is CSVASGGVGETQYF. The CDR3 DNA sequence: TGCAGCGTTGCTAGCGGGGGTGTAGGAGAGACCCAGTACTTC.

The chain carries TRBV6-5 and TRBJ2-7, with D possibly being TRBD2 (5 bases). The CDR3 is 14 amino acids. CDR1 and CDR2 from the germline V gene are MNHEY and SVGAGI. Trimming removed 6 bases at V and 2 bases at J, with 14 bases between. CDR3 sequence reads: CASSPEGSTYEQYF. CDR3 sequence (DNA): TGTGCCAGCAGCCCTGAGGGATCTACCTACGAGCAGTACTTC.

The genes are TRBV2 and TRBJ2-5; TRBD2 matches 9 bases. The CDR3 runs 14 residues. With V trimmed by 6 bases and J by 5 bases, 7 bases remained unmatched. CDR1 SNHLY and CDR2 FYNNEI come from the germline V gene. Here the CDR3 reads CASRPGLASETQYF. As DNA, the CDR3 is TGTGCCAGCAGGCCGGGACTAGCTTCCGAGACCCAGTACTTC.

The CDR3, as DNA: TGTGCCAGCACCCAACCCAGGGAATCCAACTATGGCTACACCTTC. The encoded protein is CASTQPRESNYGYTF. This rearrangement joins TRBV6-6 to TRBJ1-2; tentatively, D is TRBD1 (5 bases). Looked up from germline, CDR1 is MNHNY and CDR2 is SVGAGI (reference sequence). The ends were cut back, 7 bases at V and 2 bases at J, with 17 bases in the middle. The CDR3 covers 15 residues.

The chain employs TRBV12-5 and TRBJ2-5; a possible D gene is TRBD1 (6 bases). Per the germline V gene, CDR1 is LGHNT and CDR2 is FRNRAP. This CDR3 comprises 17 residues. Trimming took 6 bases from V and 2 from J, leaving 22 bases between them. The CDR3 bases are TGTGCTAGTGGCTGGAAGTGGGGACACTTACCTCAAGAGACCCAGTACTTC. Protein sequence: CASGWKWGHLPQETQYF. Supplemented by reference TRBV12-5 and TRBJ2-5, the full variable domain reads DARVTQTPRHKVTEMGQEVTMRCQPILGHNTVFWYRQTMMQGLELLAYFRNRAPLDDSGMPKDRFSAEMPDATLATLKIQPSEPRDSAVYFCASGWKWGHLPQETQYFGPGTRLLVL.

This rearrangement joins TRBV5-1 to TRBJ1-1, with 9 bases lining up with TRBD1. CDR1 and CDR2 (germline): SGHRS, YFSETQ. The junction had 8 bases not matched to a gene; V was cut back by 3 bases and J by 2 bases. The length of the CDR3 is 16 residues. The DNA of the CDR3 is TGCGCCAGCAGCTACGGGTCGGGACAGGGAAACACTGAAGCTTTCTTT. Residues: CASSYGSGQGNTEAFF.

This chain uses TRBV27 with TRBJ2-5; TRBD2 aligns across 8 bases. The V gene's germline CDR1 is MNHEY and CDR2 SMNVEV (reference sequence). This CDR3 contains 14 residues. The J segment lost 2 bases and the V segment lost 3 bases, leaving 2 bases of the junction unmatched. This CDR3 is CASSLTSVQETQYF. The DNA for the CDR3 is TGTGCCAGCAGTTTGACTAGCGTACAAGAGACCCAGTACTTC.

The CDR3: CASSLQGWTEAFF. DNA for the CDR3: TGTGCCAGCAGCTTACAGGGATGGACTGAAGCTTTCTTT. The gene calls are TRBV5-6 and TRBJ1-1, with a possible D match to TRBD1 (6 bases). The CDR3 runs 13 residues. Trimming removed 2 bases at V and 5 bases at J, with 10 bases between. The germline V gene encodes CDR1 SGHDT and CDR2 YYEEEE.

The chain combines TRBV4-2 with TRBJ2-1, with 11 bases matching TRBD1. The CDR3 covers 16 residues. J gave up 4 bases and V 0 bases, and 2 bases lay outside the gene matches. Germline values: CDR1 LGHNA, CDR2 YNFKEQ. The CDR3 reads CASSQDGTGGYNEQFF. The CDR3 DNA follows: TGTGCCAGCAGCCAAGATGGGACAGGGGGGTACAATGAGCAGTTCTTC.

There are a few counts of this clone. The chain has TRBV5-1 and TRBJ2-7; 8 bases match TRBD2. The CDR3 sequence is 15 residues long. CDR1 and CDR2 from the germline V gene are SGHRS and YFSETQ. The trim removed 4 bases at V and 6 bases at J, leaving 12 bases unmatched. This CDR3 reads CASSTSRGGNSEQYF. The CDR3 bases are TGCGCCAGCAGCACTTCCCGGGGGGGCAATTCCGAGCAGTACTTC. Combining the CDR3 with reference TRBV5-1 and TRBJ2-7 gives the whole variable domain KAGVTQTPRYLIKTRGQQVTLSCSPISGHRSVSWYQQTPGQGLQFLFEYFSETQRNKGNFPGRFSGRQFSNSRSEMNVSTLELGDSALYLCASSTSRGGNSEQYFGPGTRLTVT.

The chain uses TRBV18 and TRBJ1-5; 7 bases fit TRBD1. V dropped 1 base and J dropped 0; count of bases not matched to a gene: 6. This CDR3 is built from 17 residues. Germline CDR1 reads KGHSH; CDR2 reads LQKENI. In DNA, the CDR3 is TGTGCCAGCTCACCACATACAGGGGCCCTTAGCAATCAGCCCCAGCATTTT. Amino acids: CASSPHTGALSNQPQHF. Using reference TRBV18 and TRBJ1-5 for the parts outside the CDR3, the full variable domain is NAGVMQNPRHLVRRRGQEARLRCSPMKGHSHVYWYRQLPEEGLKFMVYLQKENIIDESGMPKERFSAEFPKEGPSILRIQQVVRGDSAAYFCASSPHTGALSNQPQHFGDGTRLSIL.

This chain joins TRBV28 and TRBJ2-7, with TRBD2 matching 11 bases. The CDR3 length is 17 residues. Germline assignment: CDR1 MDHEN and CDR2 SYDVKM. V lost 3 bases, J lost 3 bases, and 10 bases stayed unmatched. CDR3 amino acids: CASSFPPGGTSGYEQYF. The CDR3 DNA reads as TGTGCCAGCAGTTTCCCGCCCGGGGGGACTAGCGGCTACGAGCAGTACTTC.

This clone was detected a few times. V is TRBV28 and J is TRBJ1-5, with D tentatively TRBD1 (5 bases). V was clipped by 5 bases and J by 2 bases, with 13 bases between them. The CDR3 contains 15 residues. Per germline, CDR1 MDHEN and CDR2 SYDVKM. Here the CDR3 reads CASSAEGAGNQPQHF. CDR3 DNA sequence: TGTGCCAGCAGTGCCGAAGGGGCGGGCAATCAGCCCCAGCATTTT.

This clone was found a few times. The chain has TRBV11-3 and TRBJ2-1; weak D call: TRBD2 (6 bases). Between the trimmed V and J ends, which lost 8 bases and 7 bases, there was a span of 12 bases. The V gene's germline CDR1 is SGHNT and CDR2 YENEEA. CDR3 size: 12 residues. The CDR3 loop reads CASGMGRNEQFF. The CDR3 DNA sequence: TGTGCCAGCGGAATGGGGAGGAATGAGCAGTTCTTC.

This chain joins TRBV2 and TRBJ2-5; D is perhaps TRBD1 (5 bases). The germline V and J ends were trimmed by 8 bases and 2 bases, with 9 bases remaining between them. The CDR3 contains 12 residues. In germline, CDR1 is SNHLY, CDR2 FYNNEI. CDR3 sequence: CASGPGQETQYF. The CDR3 DNA follows: TGTGCCAGCGGGCCAGGGCAAGAGACCCAGTACTTC.

This clone was counted a few times. The genes are TRBV9 and TRBJ2-1, with a possible D match to TRBD2 (6 bases). The CDR3 sequence is 17 residues long. Germline V CDR1 and CDR2: SGDLS, YYNGEE. V lost 0 bases, J lost 0 bases, and 13 bases lay in between. The CDR3 nucleotides read TGTGCCAGCAGCGTAGTCGGGGAGGTGAGCTCCTACAATGAGCAGTTCTTC. As protein: CASSVVGEVSSYNEQFF.

The V call is TRBV15, the J call TRBJ2-7, with D perhaps TRBD2 (5 bases). The germline V and J ends were trimmed by 0 bases and 2 bases, with 14 bases remaining between them. CDR1 and CDR2 (germline): LNHNV, YYDKDF (reference sequence). This CDR3 is built from 16 residues. The CDR3 nucleotides read TGTGCCACCAGCAGAGATGGACTCGGCAGAGCCTACGAGCAGTACTTC. This codes for CATSRDGLGRAYEQYF.

V usage is TRBV28 and J usage is TRBJ1-2, with 7 bases matching TRBD1. The CDR3 spans 12 residues. The V gene's germline CDR1 is MDHEN and CDR2 SYDVKM. After removal of 5 bases from V and 6 bases from J, the junction contained 3 bases not matched to a gene. This CDR3 reads CASSETGDGYTF. Written as DNA, the CDR3 is TGTGCCAGCAGTGAAACAGGGGATGGCTACACCTTC.

This rearrangement joins TRBV9 to TRBJ2-3; TRBD2 matches 15 bases. The CDR3 extends over 18 amino acids. Per the germline V gene, CDR1 is SGDLS and CDR2 is YYNGEE. The V and J ends lost 2 bases and 2 bases, in that order; junction bases with no gene match: 6. Here the CDR3 DNA reads TGTGCCAGCAGCGTGAGGGGGACTAGCGGGGGGTTCACAGATACGCAGTATTTT. Amino acid sequence: CASSVRGTSGGFTDTQYF.